These 20 T cell receptor beta chains were all obtained from the same sample, sequenced in a study of spatial heterogeneity in lung cancer. TCRdb fed the 5' RACE reads into MiXCR, producing one record per CDR3 protein. The sample lists roughly 79,000 distinct CDR3 sequences; roughly an eighth were seen once. The time point here: sample taken at primary tumor resection. In each case, whole RNA from tumor, nontumor lung or frozen PBMC was sequenced unsorted. Sequencing used PBMCs, obtained at surgery. These receptors came from a male donor with early-stage non-small cell lung cancer.

This clonotype was seen only a few times. The chain joins TRBV20-1 to TRBJ2-7; possibly TRBD2 for D (5 bases). Trimming took off 0 bases at V and 0 bases at J, with 12 bases between the two ends. Germline CDR1 DFQATT, CDR2 SNEGSKA (reference sequence). CDR3 length: 15 residues. The CDR3 reads CSARDKRKSSYEQYF. In DNA, the CDR3 is TGCAGTGCTAGAGATAAGCGGAAGAGCTCCTACGAGCAGTACTTC.

This clonotype appeared many times. The CDR3 nucleotides read TGTGCCAGCAGCTTCTCGGGACAGAACACTGAAGCTTTCTTT. Translated, it gives CASSFSGQNTEAFF. The V call is TRBV11-2, the J call TRBJ1-1, with D possibly being TRBD1 (6 bases). CDR1 and CDR2 (germline): SGHAT, FQNNGV. V lost 3 bases and J lost 1, with 9 bases in between. The CDR3 contains 14 residues.

V usage is TRBV5-1 and J usage is TRBJ2-2; D is unresolved. The CDR3 loop spans 13 amino acids. V lost 2 bases to trimming and J lost 7 bases, with 9 bases between them. CDR1 and CDR2 (germline): SGHRS, YFSETQ. The CDR3 DNA follows: TGCGCCAGCAGCTTAGAAATGGTCGGGGAGCTGTTTTTT. Protein: CASSLEMVGELFF.

The chain combines TRBV5-1 with TRBJ2-7, with TRBD1 as a possible D gene (5 bases). CDR1 SGHRS and CDR2 YFSETQ come from the germline V gene. This CDR3 spans 16 amino acids. Trimming took off 2 bases at V and 5 bases at J, with 20 bases between the two ends. The CDR3 loop is CASSFDRGLPLNEQYF. The CDR3 DNA reads TGCGCCAGCAGCTTTGATAGGGGCCTCCCTTTGAACGAGCAGTACTTC.

This clonotype was recorded a few times. The rearrangement joins TRBV2 to TRBJ2-5; D unresolved. CDR1 SNHLY and CDR2 FYNNEI come from the germline V gene. V lost 7 bases to trimming and J lost 1 base, with 7 bases between them. The CDR3 has 12 residues. CDR3 loop: CASIGPQETQYF. The CDR3 DNA reads as TGTGCCAGCATAGGCCCCCAAGAGACCCAGTACTTC.

This clonotype was seen a few times. The chain links TRBV29-1 to TRBJ2-5; a possible D gene is TRBD2 (6 bases). Trimming removed 2 bases from V and 0 bases from J, with 13 bases in between. The CDR3 is 15 amino acids. Germline CDR1 reads SQVTM; CDR2 reads ANQGSEA. The CDR3 nucleotides are TGCAGCGTTGAACCATCCCGGGGGAACCAAGAGACCCAGTACTTC. Amino acids: CSVEPSRGNQETQYF.

In its sample, this clonotype was seen many times. J is TRBJ1-1 and V is TRBV20-1, with 10 bases fitting TRBD1. V shed 5 bases, J shed 3 bases, and the junction held 3 bases outside the gene matches. The CDR3 contains 13 residues. CDR1 is DFQATT, CDR2 SNEGSKA, per germline (reference sequence). CDR3 in amino acids: CSADRGRDTEAFF. CDR3 DNA sequence: TGCAGTGCTGACAGGGGGCGAGACACTGAAGCTTTCTTT.

This clonotype was seen many times. The chain links TRBV30 to TRBJ1-1; D uncertain. The CDR3 consists of 13 residues. V was cut by 1 base and J by 0 bases, with 6 bases left in between. Germline V gene data show CDR1 as GTSNPN and CDR2 as SVGIG (reference sequence). CDR3 coding DNA: TGTGCCTGGAGTGCGGTCCTGAACACTGAAGCTTTCTTT. It is translated as CAWSAVLNTEAFF.

The genes are TRBV6-6 and TRBJ1-5; 8 bases are a match to TRBD1. Losses at the gene ends were 6 bases for V and 4 bases for J; bases not matched to a gene: 5. This CDR3 has 14 amino acids. The germline gives CDR1 MNHNY, CDR2 SVGAGI (reference sequence). Here the CDR3 reads CASRWTGLNQPQHF. The CDR3, as DNA: TGTGCCAGCAGGTGGACAGGGTTGAATCAGCCCCAGCATTTT.

In its sample, this clonotype was seen a few times. The CDR3 loop is CAISPMGGSGYTF. DNA of the CDR3: TGTGCCATCAGTCCTATGGGGGGCAGCGGCTACACCTTC. V gene TRBV10-3 combines with J gene TRBJ1-2; tentative D call: TRBD1 (6 bases). Trimming removed 5 bases from V and 8 bases from J, with 15 bases in between. There are 13 residues in the CDR3. CDR1 is ENHRY and CDR2 is SYGVKD in the germline V gene.

The CDR3 bases are TGTGCCTGCCAGTCCGGAATCTCCTACGAGCAGTACTTC. Its protein is CACQSGISYEQYF. The rearrangement uses TRBV7-9 and TRBJ2-7, with no clear D. Between the trimmed V and J ends, which lost 11 bases and 0 bases, there was a span of 14 bases. The CDR3 covers 13 residues. Germline lookup yields CDR1 SEHNR and CDR2 FQNEAQ (reference sequence).

The sample holds a few counts of this clonotype. V gene TRBV20-1 combines with J gene TRBJ2-7, with D unclear. CDR1 is DFQATT, CDR2 SNEGSKA, per germline (reference sequence). This CDR3 is 14 amino acids long. The V and J ends lost 4 bases and 0 bases respectively, with 13 bases between them. The CDR3 nucleotides read TGCAGTGCTAAGAAGGCCAGGAGCTCCTACGAGCAGTACTTC. Protein: CSAKKARSSYEQYF.

This clonotype was recorded a few times. The rearrangement links TRBV5-1 to TRBJ2-3; 9 bases are a match to TRBD2. The germline CDR1 and CDR2 sequences are SGHRS and YFSETQ. V was clipped by 0 bases and J by 0 bases; unmatched bases: 2. The CDR3 runs 16 residues. This CDR3 reads CASSLVGTSSTDTQYF. CDR3 in DNA: TGCGCCAGCAGCTTGGTAGGGACTAGCAGCACAGATACGCAGTATTTT.

The rearrangement uses TRBV5-6 and TRBJ1-5; 8 nucleotides line up with TRBD1. Germline-derived CDR1 and CDR2 are SGHDT and YYEEEE. V lost 3 bases, J lost 1 base, and 3 bases stayed unmatched. This CDR3 contains 15 residues. As DNA, the CDR3 is TGTGCCAGCAGCTCACAGGGGGGGAGCAATCAGCCCCAGCATTTT. Translated, it gives CASSSQGGSNQPQHF.

A word on this clonotype: An end of the junction does not agree with germline; a read error may underlie this. J is TRBJ2-7 and V is TRBV20-1; 8 bases map to TRBD2. The CDR3 spans 15 residues. CDR1 is DFQATT, CDR2 SNEGSKA, per germline (reference sequence). The CDR3 sequence is CSAIPLAGRDYEQCF. DNA for the CDR3: TGCAGTGCTATCCCCCTAGCGGGCAGAGACTACGAGCAGTGCTTC.

In this sample, this clonotype turned up many times. The J gene is TRBJ1-5, the V gene TRBV20-1; maybe TRBD1 (5 bases). V gave up 0 bases and J gave up 1 base, with 13 bases separating them. Germline assignment: CDR1 DFQATT and CDR2 SNEGSKA (reference sequence). CDR3 length: 16 amino acids. Here the CDR3 DNA reads TGCAGTGCTAGAGATGCTGCAGGGACGAGCAATCAGCCCCAGCATTTT. Its protein is CSARDAAGTSNQPQHF.

This clonotype was observed many times. This sequence joins TRBV30 and TRBJ1-2; D unclear. Germline-derived CDR1 and CDR2 are GTSNPN and SVGIG (reference sequence). Deletions cut 0 bases from V and 7 bases from J, with 12 bases between. The CDR3 is made up of 13 amino acids. In nucleotides, the CDR3 is TGTGCCTGGAGTGTACGGCAGGATGGTGGCTACACCTTC. Translated: CAWSVRQDGGYTF.

This clonotype was seen at least ten times. This rearrangement joins TRBV5-1 to TRBJ1-2, with D unresolved. The length of the CDR3 is 15 residues. Trimming took 4 bases from V and 1 from J, leaving 14 bases between them. Germline V gene lookup returns CDR1 SGHRS and CDR2 YFSETQ. CDR3 in amino acids: CASSMGNTFNYGYTF. In nucleotides, the CDR3 is TGCGCCAGCAGCATGGGAAACACTTTTAACTATGGCTACACCTTC.

This clonotype was detected a few times. The chain links TRBV10-3 to TRBJ2-2; tentative D call: TRBD2 (5 bases). The V gene's germline CDR1 is ENHRY and CDR2 SYGVKD. V shed 0 bases and J shed 7 bases, with 9 bases lying between them. The length of the CDR3 is 14 residues. The CDR3 region has the DNA TGTGCCATCAGTGAGTCGGGGAGCGTCGGGGAGCTGTTTTTT. It encodes CAISESGSVGELFF.

A few counts support this clonotype. The J gene is TRBJ2-7, the V gene TRBV29-1; 10 bases align to TRBD1. The junction had 7 bases not matched to a gene; V was cut back by 2 bases and J by 6 bases. Germline V CDR1 and CDR2: SQVTM, ANQGSEA. The CDR3 has 14 amino acids. CDR3 residues: CSVESGTGDREQYF. The CDR3 DNA is TGCAGCGTTGAATCCGGGACAGGGGACCGCGAGCAGTACTTC.